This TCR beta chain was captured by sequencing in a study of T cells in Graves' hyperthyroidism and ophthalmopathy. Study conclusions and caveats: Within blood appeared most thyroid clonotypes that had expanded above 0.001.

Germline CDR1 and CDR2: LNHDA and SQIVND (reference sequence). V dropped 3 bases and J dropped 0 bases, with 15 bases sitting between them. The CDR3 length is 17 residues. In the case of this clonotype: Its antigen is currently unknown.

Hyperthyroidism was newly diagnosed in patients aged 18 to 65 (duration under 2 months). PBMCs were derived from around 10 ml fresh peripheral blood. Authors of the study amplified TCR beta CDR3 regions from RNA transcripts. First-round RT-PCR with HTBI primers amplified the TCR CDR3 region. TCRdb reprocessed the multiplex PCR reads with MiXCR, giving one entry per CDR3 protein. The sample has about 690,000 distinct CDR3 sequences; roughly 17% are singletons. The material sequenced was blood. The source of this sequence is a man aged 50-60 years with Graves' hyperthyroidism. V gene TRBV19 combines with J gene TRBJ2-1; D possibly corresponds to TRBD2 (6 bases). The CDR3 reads CASSIVRGLSSYNEQFF. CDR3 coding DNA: TGTGCCAGTAGTATTGTTAGGGGACTGAGCTCCTACAATGAGCAGTTCTTC.